This T cell receptor (beta chain) was found in a study of blood T cell repertoires in COVID-19. Overall study context: The analysed material was cDNA or gDNA that came from T cells, B-cell-depleted T cells, or PBMCs.

Measured with immunoSEQ multiplex PCR; TCRdb has only the in-frame clones, and not every one. The sample shows approximately 170,000 clones, 70% to 80% of them seen only once. This clone was observed a handful of times. The germline V gene has CDR1 MNHNY and CDR2 SVGAGI (reference sequence). This CDR3 contains 18 residues. The trim removed 5 bases at V and 2 bases at J, leaving 12 bases unmatched. The sequence was collected from a woman in her fifties or sixties with acute or convalescent COVID-19. The chain couples TRBV6-6 to TRBJ2-2, with TRBD2 identical over 9 bases. Sequencing was done on a sample of peripheral blood. The chain's CDR3 is CASSRLAGESGNTGELFF. The CDR3 region has the DNA TGTGCCAGCAGTCGATTAGCGGGAGAGTCTGGTAACACCGGGGAGCTGTTTTTT.